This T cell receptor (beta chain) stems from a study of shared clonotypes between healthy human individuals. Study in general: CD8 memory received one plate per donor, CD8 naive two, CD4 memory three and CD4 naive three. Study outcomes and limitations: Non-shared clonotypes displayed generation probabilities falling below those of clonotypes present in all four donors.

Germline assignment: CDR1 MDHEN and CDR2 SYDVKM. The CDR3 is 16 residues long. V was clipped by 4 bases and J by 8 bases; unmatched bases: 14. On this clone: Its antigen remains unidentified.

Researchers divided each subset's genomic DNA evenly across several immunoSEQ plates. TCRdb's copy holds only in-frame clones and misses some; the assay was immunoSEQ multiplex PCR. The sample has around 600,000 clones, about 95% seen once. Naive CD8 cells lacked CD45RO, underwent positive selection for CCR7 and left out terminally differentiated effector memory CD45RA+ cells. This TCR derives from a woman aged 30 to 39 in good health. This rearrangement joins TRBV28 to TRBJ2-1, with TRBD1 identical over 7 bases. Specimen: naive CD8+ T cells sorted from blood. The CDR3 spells CASSWKGASPVDEQFF. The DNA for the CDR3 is TGTGCCAGCAGTTGGAAGGGGGCGTCCCCTGTCGATGAGCAGTTCTTC.